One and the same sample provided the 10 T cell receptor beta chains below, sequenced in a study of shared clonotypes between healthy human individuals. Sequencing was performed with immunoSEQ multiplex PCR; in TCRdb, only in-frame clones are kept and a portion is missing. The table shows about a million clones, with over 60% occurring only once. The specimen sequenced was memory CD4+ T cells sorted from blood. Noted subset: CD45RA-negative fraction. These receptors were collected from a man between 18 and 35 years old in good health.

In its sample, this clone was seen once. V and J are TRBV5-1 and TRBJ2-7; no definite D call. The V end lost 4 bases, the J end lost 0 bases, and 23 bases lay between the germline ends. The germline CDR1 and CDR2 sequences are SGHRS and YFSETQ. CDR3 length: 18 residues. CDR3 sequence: CASSLKLDGIASSYEQYF. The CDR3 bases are TGCGCCAGCAGCCTAAAACTCGACGGAATCGCTTCCTCCTACGAGCAGTACTTC.

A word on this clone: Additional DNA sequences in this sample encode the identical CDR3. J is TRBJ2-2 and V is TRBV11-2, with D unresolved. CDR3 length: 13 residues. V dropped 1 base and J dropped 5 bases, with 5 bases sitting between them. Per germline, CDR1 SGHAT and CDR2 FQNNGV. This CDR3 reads CASSLAGTGELFF. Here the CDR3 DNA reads TGTGCCAGCAGCTTAGCCGGGACCGGGGAGCTGTTTTTT.

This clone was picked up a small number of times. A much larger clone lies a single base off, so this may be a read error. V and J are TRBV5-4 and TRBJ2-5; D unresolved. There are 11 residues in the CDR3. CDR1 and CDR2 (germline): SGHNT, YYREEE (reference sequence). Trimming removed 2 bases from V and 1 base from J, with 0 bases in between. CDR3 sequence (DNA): TGTGCCAGCAGCTTCCAAGAGACCCAGTACTTC. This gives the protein CASSFQETQYF.

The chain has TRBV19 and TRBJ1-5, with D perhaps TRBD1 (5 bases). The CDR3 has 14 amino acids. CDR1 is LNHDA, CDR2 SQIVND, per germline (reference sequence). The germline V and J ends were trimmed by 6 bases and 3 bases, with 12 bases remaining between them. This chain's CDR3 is CASSPRQLNQPQHF. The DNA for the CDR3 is TGTGCCAGTAGCCCCAGACAGCTCAATCAGCCCCAGCATTTT.

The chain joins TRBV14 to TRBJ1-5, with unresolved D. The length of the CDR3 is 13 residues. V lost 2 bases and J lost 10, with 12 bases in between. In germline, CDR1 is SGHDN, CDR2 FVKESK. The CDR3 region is CASSQLSSGPQHF. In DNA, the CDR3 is TGTGCCAGCAGCCAACTTTCCTCGGGACCCCAGCATTTT.

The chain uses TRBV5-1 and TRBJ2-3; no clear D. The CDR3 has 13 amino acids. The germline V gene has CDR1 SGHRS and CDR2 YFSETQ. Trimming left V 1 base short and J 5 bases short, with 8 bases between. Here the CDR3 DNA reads TGCGCCAGCAGCTTGTTCGGCCTAGATACGCAGTATTTT. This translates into CASSLFGLDTQYF.

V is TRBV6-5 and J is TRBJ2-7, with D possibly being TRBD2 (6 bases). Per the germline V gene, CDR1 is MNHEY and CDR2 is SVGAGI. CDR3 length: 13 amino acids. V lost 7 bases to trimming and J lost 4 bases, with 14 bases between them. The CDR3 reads CASTRGKHYEQYF. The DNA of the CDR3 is TGTGCCAGCACACGGGGGAAGCATTACGAGCAGTACTTC.

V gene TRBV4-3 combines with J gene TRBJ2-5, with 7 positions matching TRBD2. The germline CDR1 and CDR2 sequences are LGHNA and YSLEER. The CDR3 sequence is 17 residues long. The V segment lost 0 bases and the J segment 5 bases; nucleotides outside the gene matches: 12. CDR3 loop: CASSQEVAGPGRETQYF. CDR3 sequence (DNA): TGCGCCAGCAGCCAAGAAGTCGCGGGACCCGGGAGGGAGACCCAGTACTTC.

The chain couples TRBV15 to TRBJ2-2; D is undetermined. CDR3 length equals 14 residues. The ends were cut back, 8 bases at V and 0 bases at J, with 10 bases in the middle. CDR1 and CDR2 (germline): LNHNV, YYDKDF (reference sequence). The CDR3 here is CATELLPNTGELFF. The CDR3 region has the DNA TGTGCCACCGAACTACTTCCGAACACCGGGGAGCTGTTTTTT.

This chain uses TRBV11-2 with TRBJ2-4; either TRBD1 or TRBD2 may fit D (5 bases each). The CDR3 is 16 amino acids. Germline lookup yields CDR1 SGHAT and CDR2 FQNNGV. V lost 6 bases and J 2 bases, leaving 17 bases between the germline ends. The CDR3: CASSPNRRMTKNIQYF. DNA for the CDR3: TGTGCCAGCAGTCCGAACAGGAGGATGACCAAAAACATTCAGTACTTC.